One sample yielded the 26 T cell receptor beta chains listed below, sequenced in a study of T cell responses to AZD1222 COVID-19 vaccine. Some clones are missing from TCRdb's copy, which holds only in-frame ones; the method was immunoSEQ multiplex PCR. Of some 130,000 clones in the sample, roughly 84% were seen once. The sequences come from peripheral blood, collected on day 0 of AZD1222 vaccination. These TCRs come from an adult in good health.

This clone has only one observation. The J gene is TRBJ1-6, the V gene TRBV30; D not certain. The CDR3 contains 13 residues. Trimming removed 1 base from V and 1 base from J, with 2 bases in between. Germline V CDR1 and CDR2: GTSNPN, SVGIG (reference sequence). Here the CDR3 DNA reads TGTGCCTGGAGTGGGTCCTATAATTCACCCCTCCACTTT. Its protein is CAWSGSYNSPLHF.

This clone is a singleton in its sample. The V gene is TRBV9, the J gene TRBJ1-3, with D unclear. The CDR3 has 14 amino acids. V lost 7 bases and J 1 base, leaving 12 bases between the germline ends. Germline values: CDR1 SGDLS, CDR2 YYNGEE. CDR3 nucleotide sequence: TGTGCCAGCTCCGCGTATACTTCTGGAAACACCATATATTTT. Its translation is CASSAYTSGNTIYF.

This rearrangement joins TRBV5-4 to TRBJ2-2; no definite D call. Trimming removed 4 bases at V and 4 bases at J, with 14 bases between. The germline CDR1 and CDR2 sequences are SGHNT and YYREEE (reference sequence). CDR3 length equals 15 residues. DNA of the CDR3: TGTGCCAGCAGCGCATACCAACAGATCACCGGGGAGCTGTTTTTT. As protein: CASSAYQQITGELFF.

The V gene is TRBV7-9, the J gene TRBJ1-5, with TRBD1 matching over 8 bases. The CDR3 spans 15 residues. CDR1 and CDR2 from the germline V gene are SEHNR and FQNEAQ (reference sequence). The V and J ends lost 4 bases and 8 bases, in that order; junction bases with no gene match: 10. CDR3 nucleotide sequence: TGTGCCAGCAGCTCAGGACAGGGAGTAGGCAAGCCCCAGCATTTT. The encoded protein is CASSSGQGVGKPQHF.

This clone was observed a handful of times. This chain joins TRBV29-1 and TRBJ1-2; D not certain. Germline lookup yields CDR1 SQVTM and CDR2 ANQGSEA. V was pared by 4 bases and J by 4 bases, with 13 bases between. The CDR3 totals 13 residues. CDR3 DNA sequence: TGCAGCGTTGGGAGGCAGGACCTCTATGGCTACACCTTC. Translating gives CSVGRQDLYGYTF.

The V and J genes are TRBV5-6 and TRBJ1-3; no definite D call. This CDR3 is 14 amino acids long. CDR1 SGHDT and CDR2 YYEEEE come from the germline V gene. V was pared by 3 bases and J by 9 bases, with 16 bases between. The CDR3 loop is CASSSPDAGGTIYF. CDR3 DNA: TGTGCCAGCAGCTCCCCGGATGCCGGAGGCACCATATATTTT.

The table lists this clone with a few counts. The CDR3 nucleotides are TGTGCCAGCAGACGCTGGGCAGAATCGAACACTGAAGCTTTCTTT. It codes for CASRRWAESNTEAFF. This sequence joins TRBV6-4 and TRBJ1-1, with unresolved D. The CDR3 runs to 15 residues. Trimming pared 6 bases from V and 1 base from J, leaving 15 bases between. Germline V gene sequence: CDR1 MRHNA, CDR2 SNTAGT.

CDR3 sequence: CAWSPGWNQPQHF. The CDR3 DNA sequence: TGTGCCTGGAGTCCGGGCTGGAATCAGCCCCAGCATTTT. The rearrangement uses TRBV30 and TRBJ1-5; no definite D call. The V end lost 2 bases, the J end lost 4 bases, and 9 bases lay between the germline ends. Germline CDR1 is GTSNPN and CDR2 is SVGIG (reference sequence). This CDR3 contains 13 residues.

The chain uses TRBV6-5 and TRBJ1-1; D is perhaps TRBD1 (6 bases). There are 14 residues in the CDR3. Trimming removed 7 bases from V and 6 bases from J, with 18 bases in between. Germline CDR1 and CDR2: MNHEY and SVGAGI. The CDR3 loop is CASNINRRGAEAFF. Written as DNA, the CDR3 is TGTGCCAGCAACATAAACAGGAGGGGGGCTGAAGCTTTCTTT.

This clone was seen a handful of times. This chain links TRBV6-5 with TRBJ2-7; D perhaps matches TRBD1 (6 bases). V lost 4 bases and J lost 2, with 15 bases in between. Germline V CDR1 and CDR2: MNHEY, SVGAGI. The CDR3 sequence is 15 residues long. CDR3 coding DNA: TGTGCCAGCAGTTTGGACAGAAACCCACCCTACGAGCAGTACTTC. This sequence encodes CASSLDRNPPYEQYF.

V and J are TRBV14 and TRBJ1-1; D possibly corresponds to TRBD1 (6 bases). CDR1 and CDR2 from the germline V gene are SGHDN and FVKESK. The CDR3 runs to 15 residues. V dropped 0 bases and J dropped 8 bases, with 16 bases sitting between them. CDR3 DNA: TGTGCCAGCAGCCAAGAGGGATGGGGGCCCCGAGAAGCTTTCTTT. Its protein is CASSQEGWGPREAFF.

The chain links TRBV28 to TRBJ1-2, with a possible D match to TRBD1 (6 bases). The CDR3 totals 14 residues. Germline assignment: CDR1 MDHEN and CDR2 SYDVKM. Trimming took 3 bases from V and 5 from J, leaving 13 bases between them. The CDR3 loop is CASSFPGQYYGYTF. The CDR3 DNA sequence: TGTGCCAGCAGTTTTCCCGGACAGTATTATGGCTACACCTTC.

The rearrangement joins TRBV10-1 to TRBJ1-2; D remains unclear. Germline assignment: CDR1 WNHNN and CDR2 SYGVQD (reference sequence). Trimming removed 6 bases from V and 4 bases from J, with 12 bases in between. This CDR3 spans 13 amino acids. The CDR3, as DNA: TGCGCCAGCAGCCTCGGGAAGGGCTATGGCTACACCTTC. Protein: CASSLGKGYGYTF.

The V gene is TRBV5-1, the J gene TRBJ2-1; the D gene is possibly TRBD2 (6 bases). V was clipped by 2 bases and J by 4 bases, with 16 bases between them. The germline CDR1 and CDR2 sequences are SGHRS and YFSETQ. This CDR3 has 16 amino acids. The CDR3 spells CASSFGTQSSYNEQFF. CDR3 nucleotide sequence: TGCGCCAGCAGCTTTGGGACTCAGAGTAGTTACAATGAGCAGTTCTTC.

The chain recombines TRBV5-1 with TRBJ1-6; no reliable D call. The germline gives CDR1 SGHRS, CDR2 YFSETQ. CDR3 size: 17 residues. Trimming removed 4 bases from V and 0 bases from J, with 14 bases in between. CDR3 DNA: TGCGCCAGCAGCGCCCGGGCACAGAGCTCCTATAATTCACCCCTCCACTTT. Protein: CASSARAQSSYNSPLHF.

In DNA form, the CDR3 reads TGTGCCAGCAGTGAAGTTGGGCGCGAGCAGTACTTC. As protein: CASSEVGREQYF. The J gene is TRBJ2-7, the V gene TRBV6-1, with no clear D. Trimming shortened V by 1 base and J by 6 bases, and 7 bases separated the two germline ends. Germline V gene sequence: CDR1 MNHNS, CDR2 SASEGT. The CDR3 contains 12 residues.

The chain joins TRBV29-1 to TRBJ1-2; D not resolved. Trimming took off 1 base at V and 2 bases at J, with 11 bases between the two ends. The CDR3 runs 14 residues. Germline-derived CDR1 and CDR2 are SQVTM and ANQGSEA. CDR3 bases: TGCAGCGTTGAAGGCCTAGACAACAACTATGGCTACACCTTC. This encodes CSVEGLDNNYGYTF. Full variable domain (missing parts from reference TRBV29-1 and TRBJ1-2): SAVISQKPSRDICQRGTSLTIQCQVDSQVTMMFWYRQQPGQSLTLIATANQGSEATYESGFVIDKFPISRPNLTFSTLTVSNMSPEDSSIYLCSVEGLDNNYGYTFGSGTRLTVV.

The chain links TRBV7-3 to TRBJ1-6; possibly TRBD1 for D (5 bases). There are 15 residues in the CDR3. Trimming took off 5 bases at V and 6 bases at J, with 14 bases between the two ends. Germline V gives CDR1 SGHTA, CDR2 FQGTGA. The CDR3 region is CASSLTPGRNSPLHF. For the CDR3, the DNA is TGTGCCAGCAGCCTCACCCCGGGGCGTAATTCACCCCTCCACTTT.

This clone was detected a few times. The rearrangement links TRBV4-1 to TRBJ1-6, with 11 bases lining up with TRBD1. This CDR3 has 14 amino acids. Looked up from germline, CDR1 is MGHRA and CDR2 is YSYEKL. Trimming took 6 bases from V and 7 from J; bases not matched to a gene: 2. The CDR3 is CASRGTGGNSPLHF. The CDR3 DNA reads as TGCGCCAGCAGAGGGACAGGGGGGAATTCACCCCTCCACTTT.

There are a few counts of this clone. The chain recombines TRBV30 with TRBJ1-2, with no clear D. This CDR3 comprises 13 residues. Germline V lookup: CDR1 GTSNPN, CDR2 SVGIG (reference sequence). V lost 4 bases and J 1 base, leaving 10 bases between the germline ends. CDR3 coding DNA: TGTGCCTGGACCGTCGGGGTTAACTATGGCTACACCTTC. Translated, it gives CAWTVGVNYGYTF.

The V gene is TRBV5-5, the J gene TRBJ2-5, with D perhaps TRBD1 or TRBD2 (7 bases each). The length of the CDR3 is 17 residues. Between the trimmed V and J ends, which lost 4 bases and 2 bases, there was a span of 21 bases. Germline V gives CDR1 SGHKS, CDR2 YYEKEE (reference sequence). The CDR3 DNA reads TGTGCCAGCAGCGCGCGAGCGGGGACAGAGACACAAGAGACCCAGTACTTC. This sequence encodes CASSARAGTETQETQYF.

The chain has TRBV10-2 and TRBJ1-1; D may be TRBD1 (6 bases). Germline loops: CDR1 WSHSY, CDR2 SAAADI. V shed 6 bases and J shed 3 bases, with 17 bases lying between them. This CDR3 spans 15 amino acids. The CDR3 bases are TGCGCCAGCAGCCTGGGGGCGGCGGGGGACACTGAAGCTTTCTTT. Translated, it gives CASSLGAAGDTEAFF.

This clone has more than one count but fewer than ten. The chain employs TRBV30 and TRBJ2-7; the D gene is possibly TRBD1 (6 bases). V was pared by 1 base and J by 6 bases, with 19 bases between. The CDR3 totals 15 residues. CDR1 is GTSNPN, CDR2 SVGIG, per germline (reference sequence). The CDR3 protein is CAWSATTSRTAEQYF. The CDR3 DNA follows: TGTGCCTGGAGTGCCACCACGAGCCGGACAGCCGAGCAGTACTTC. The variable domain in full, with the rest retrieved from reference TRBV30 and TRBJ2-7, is SQTIHQWPATLVQPVGSPLSLECTVEGTSNPNLYWYRQAAGRGLQLLFYSVGIGQISSEVPQNLSASRPQDRQFILSSKKLLLSDSGFYLCAWSATTSRTAEQYFGPGTRLTVT.

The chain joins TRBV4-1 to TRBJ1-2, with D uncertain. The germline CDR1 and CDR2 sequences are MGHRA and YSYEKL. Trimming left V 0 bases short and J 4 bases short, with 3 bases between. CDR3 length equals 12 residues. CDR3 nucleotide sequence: TGCGCCAGCAGCCAAGACGCCTATGGCTACACCTTC. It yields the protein CASSQDAYGYTF.

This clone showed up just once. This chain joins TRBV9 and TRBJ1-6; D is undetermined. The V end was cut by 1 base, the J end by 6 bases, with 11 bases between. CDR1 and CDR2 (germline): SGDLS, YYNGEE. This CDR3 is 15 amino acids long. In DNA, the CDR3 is TGTGCCAGCAGCGTATCGGTTTCGGGTAATTCACCCCTCCACTTT. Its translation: CASSVSVSGNSPLHF. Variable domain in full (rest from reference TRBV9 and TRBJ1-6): DSGVTQTPKHLITATGQRVTLRCSPRSGDLSVYWYQQSLDQGLQFLIQYYNGEERAKGNILERFSAQQFPDLHSELNLSSLELGDSALYFCASSVSVSGNSPLHFGNGTRLTVT.

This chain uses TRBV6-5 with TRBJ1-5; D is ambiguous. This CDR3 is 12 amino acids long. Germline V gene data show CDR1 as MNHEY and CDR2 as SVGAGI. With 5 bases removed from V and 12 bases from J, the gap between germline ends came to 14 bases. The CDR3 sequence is CASSPSGQFQHF. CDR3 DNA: TGTGCCAGCAGTCCCAGCGGGCAGTTCCAGCATTTT.